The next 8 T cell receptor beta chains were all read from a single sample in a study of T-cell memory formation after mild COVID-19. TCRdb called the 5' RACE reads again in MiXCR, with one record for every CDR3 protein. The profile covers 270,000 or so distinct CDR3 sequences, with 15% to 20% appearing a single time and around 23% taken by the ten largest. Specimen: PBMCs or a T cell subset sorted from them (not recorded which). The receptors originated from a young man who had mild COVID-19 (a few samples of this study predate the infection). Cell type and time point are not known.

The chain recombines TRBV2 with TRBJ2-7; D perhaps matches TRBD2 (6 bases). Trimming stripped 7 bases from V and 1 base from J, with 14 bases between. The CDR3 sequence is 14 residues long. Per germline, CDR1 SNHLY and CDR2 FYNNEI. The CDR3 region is CASTGGIRSYEQYF. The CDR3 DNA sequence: TGTGCCAGCACCGGGGGAATTCGGTCCTACGAGCAGTACTTC. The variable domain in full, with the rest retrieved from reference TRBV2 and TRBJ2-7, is EPEVTQTPSHQVTQMGQEVILRCVPISNHLYFYWYRQILGQKVEFLVSFYNNEISEKSEIFDDQFSVERPDGSNFTLKIRSTKLEDSAMYFCASTGGIRSYEQYFGPGTRLTVT.

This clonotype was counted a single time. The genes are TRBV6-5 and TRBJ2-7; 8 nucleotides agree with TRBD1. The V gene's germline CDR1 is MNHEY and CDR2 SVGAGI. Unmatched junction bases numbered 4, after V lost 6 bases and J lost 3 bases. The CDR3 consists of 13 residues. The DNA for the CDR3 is TGTGCCAGCAGGCTGGGACAGGTCTACGAGCAGTACTTC. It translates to CASRLGQVYEQYF.

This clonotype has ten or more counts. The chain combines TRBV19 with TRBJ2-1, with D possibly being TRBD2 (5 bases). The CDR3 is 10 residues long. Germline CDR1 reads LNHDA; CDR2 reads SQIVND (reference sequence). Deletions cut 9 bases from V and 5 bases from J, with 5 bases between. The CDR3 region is CASGDNEQFF. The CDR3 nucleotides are TGTGCCAGCGGGGACAATGAGCAGTTCTTC.

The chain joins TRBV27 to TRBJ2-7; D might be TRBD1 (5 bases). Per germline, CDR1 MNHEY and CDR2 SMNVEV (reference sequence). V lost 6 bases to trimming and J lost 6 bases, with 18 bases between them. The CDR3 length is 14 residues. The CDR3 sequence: CASSPGSLGVEQYF. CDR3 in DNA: TGTGCCAGCAGCCCTGGCTCCCTAGGGGTCGAGCAGTACTTC.

This CDR3 reads CSASSYRGEQFF. As DNA, the CDR3 is TGCAGTGCTAGCTCCTACAGGGGTGAGCAGTTCTTC. The rearrangement links TRBV20-1 to TRBJ2-1; 7 positions agree with TRBD1. The V gene's germline CDR1 is DFQATT and CDR2 SNEGSKA (reference sequence). With V trimmed by 3 bases and J by 9 bases, 5 bases remained unmatched. The CDR3 extends over 12 amino acids.

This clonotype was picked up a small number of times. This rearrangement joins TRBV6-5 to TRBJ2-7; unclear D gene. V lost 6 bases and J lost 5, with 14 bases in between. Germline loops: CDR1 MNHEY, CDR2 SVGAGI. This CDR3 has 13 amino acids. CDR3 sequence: CASRPVGNDEQYF. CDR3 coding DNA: TGTGCCAGCAGGCCCGTGGGGAACGACGAGCAGTACTTC.

CDR3 bases: TGCAGCGTTGCCCAGGGAACAGATACGCAGTATTTT. It encodes CSVAQGTDTQYF. The chain recombines TRBV29-1 with TRBJ2-3; TRBD1 might be the D (5 bases). V was clipped by 4 bases and J by 3 bases, with 8 bases between them. The germline V gene encodes CDR1 SQVTM and CDR2 ANQGSEA. The CDR3 contains 12 residues.

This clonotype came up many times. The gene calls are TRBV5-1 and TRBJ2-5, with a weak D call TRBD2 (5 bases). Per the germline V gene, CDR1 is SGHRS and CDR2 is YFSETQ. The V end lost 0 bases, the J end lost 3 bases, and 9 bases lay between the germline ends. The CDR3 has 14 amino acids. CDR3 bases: TGCGCCAGCAGCTTGGGAGCGGATAAAGAGACCCAGTACTTC. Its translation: CASSLGADKETQYF.